Shown below are 17 T cell receptor beta chains from a single sample sequenced in a study of CD8 T cells in Susac syndrome. An amount of RNA that ranged from roughly 0.5 to 1 ug was reverse transcribed with random hexamers. TCRdb passed the immunoSEQ multiplex PCR reads through MiXCR, listing each CDR3 protein once. This sample carries 74,000 or so distinct CDR3 sequences, just over 90% of them seen once, and the ten largest clones take around 0.48%. The sample was CD4+ T cells from PBMCs. The receptor set was obtained from a human donor with Susac syndrome.

V and J are TRBV6-6 and TRBJ2-5; D unresolved. Deletions cut 0 bases from V and 4 bases from J, with 12 bases between. Germline V gene sequence: CDR1 MNHNY, CDR2 SVGAGI (reference sequence). This CDR3 is built from 15 residues. The CDR3 bases are TGTGCCAGCAGTTACTCGATCTTAATAGGAGAGACCCAGTACTTC. Translation gives CASSYSILIGETQYF.

This clonotype was recorded once. V gene TRBV13 combines with J gene TRBJ2-1; tentative D call: TRBD1 (7 bases). Trimming removed 9 bases from V and 8 bases from J, with 20 bases in between. Germline-derived CDR1 and CDR2 are PRHDT and FYEKMQ (reference sequence). The CDR3 extends over 14 amino acids. CDR3 in DNA: TGTGCCAGTAGCCGCCAGGGGGGAGTCGATGAGCAGTTCTTC. It specifies CASSRQGGVDEQFF.

The chain carries TRBV7-9 and TRBJ1-2; D gene ambiguous. Germline V lookup: CDR1 SEHNR, CDR2 FQNEAQ (reference sequence). V was pared by 2 bases and J by 2 bases, with 15 bases between. This CDR3 region has 16 residues. The CDR3 reads CASSLYSTRRNYGYTF. The CDR3 DNA sequence: TGTGCCAGCAGCTTATACAGCACTAGGAGAAACTATGGCTACACCTTC.

This clonotype was seen a single time. This sequence joins TRBV27 and TRBJ2-7; a weak D match, TRBD1 (5 bases). Germline V lookup: CDR1 MNHEY, CDR2 SMNVEV (reference sequence). Trimming removed 2 bases from V and 2 bases from J, with 13 bases in between. The CDR3 has 15 residues. CDR3 protein: CASSLQQGTPYEQYF. The CDR3 nucleotides are TGTGCCAGCAGTTTACAGCAGGGAACCCCCTACGAGCAGTACTTC.

J is TRBJ1-2 and V is TRBV14, with D unclear. The V end was cut by 3 bases, the J end by 6 bases, with 20 bases between. Germline CDR1 reads SGHDN; CDR2 reads FVKESK. The length of the CDR3 is 16 residues. Here the CDR3 DNA reads TGTGCCAGCAGCCATGATGTCCCCCCCTTATGGGATGGCTACACCTTC. It encodes CASSHDVPPLWDGYTF.

The chain employs TRBV5-8 and TRBJ2-1; D perhaps matches TRBD1 (6 bases). Germline assignment: CDR1 SGHTS and CDR2 YDEGEE. The CDR3 extends over 13 amino acids. Between the trimmed V and J ends, which lost 0 bases and 13 bases, there was a span of 14 bases. CDR3 residues: CASSLARGSFQFF. CDR3 nucleotides: TGTGCCAGCAGCTTGGCCAGGGGCAGCTTCCAGTTCTTC.

V and J are TRBV6-5 and TRBJ2-1; 13 positions agree with TRBD2. J lost 7 bases, V lost 6 bases, and 3 bases had no gene match. Germline V gives CDR1 MNHEY, CDR2 SVGAGI. This CDR3 is 14 amino acids long. CDR3: CASRTSGGANEQFF. CDR3 sequence (DNA): TGTGCCAGCAGAACTAGCGGGGGGGCGAATGAGCAGTTCTTC.

The DNA for the CDR3 is TGTGCCAGCATCGAGGGACCGTCCAGAGGCTACACCTTC. This encodes CASIEGPSRGYTF. This chain connects TRBV2 to TRBJ1-2, with D perhaps matching TRBD1 (5 bases). Germline CDR1 SNHLY, CDR2 FYNNEI. The CDR3 sequence is 13 residues long. Trimming cost V 7 bases and J 8 bases, with 17 bases left between them.

In this sample, this clonotype turned up a few times. The chain couples TRBV7-2 to TRBJ1-4, with D hard to call. The V gene's germline CDR1 is SGHTA and CDR2 FQGNSA. Trimming stripped 4 bases from V and 7 bases from J, with 4 bases between. The CDR3 sequence is 11 residues long. DNA of the CDR3: TGTGCCAGCAGCTCTAGTGAAAAACTGTTTTTT. This translates into CASSSSEKLFF.

The chain links TRBV12-3 or TRBV12-4 to TRBJ2-2; 7 bases match TRBD2. This CDR3 spans 13 amino acids. The ends lost 4 bases at V and 10 bases at J; junction bases unmatched: 6. This CDR3 is CASSWSGTTELFF. CDR3 sequence (DNA): TGTGCCAGCAGTTGGAGCGGGACTACGGAGCTGTTTTTT.

V usage is TRBV3-1 and J usage is TRBJ2-5; TRBD2 matches at 11 bases. The CDR3 has 15 residues. J was trimmed by 2 bases and V by 8 bases; bases with no gene match: 7. The V gene's germline CDR1 is LGHDT and CDR2 YNNKEL (reference sequence). The CDR3 DNA sequence: TGTGCCAGCGGACCTCGACTAGCGGGGCAAGAGACCCAGTACTTC. Protein product: CASGPRLAGQETQYF.

V and J are TRBV20-1 and TRBJ2-4; unclear D gene. CDR3 size: 11 residues. V was shortened by 3 bases and J by 5 bases, with 5 bases between the two germline ends. Germline assignment: CDR1 DFQATT and CDR2 SNEGSKA (reference sequence). This CDR3 is CSASRQNIQYF. In DNA, the CDR3 is TGCAGTGCTAGTAGACAAAACATTCAGTACTTC.

The chain joins TRBV5-5 to TRBJ2-5, with D hard to call. Germline assignment: CDR1 SGHKS and CDR2 YYEKEE (reference sequence). This CDR3 has 18 residues. Trimming left V 0 bases short and J 5 bases short, with 23 bases between. The CDR3 region is CASSLVFPSIRRVETQYF. The CDR3 DNA sequence: TGTGCCAGCAGCTTGGTGTTCCCTTCGATCCGCCGCGTGGAGACCCAGTACTTC.

The CDR3 nucleotides are TGTGCCAGCAGCCAAAGTACGAACACCGGGGAGCTGTTTTTT. This translates into CASSQSTNTGELFF. J is TRBJ2-2 and V is TRBV3-1; D gene uncertain. Trimming cost V 2 bases and J 0 bases, with 4 bases left between them. Germline CDR1 is LGHDT and CDR2 is YNNKEL (reference sequence). The CDR3 covers 14 residues.

This clonotype has just one count. J is TRBJ2-1 and V is TRBV5-1, with 9 bases identical to TRBD1. Germline lookup yields CDR1 SGHRS and CDR2 YFSETQ. The CDR3 has 15 amino acids. Trimming at V came to 2 bases and at J to 8 bases, leaving 8 bases not matched to a gene. The CDR3: CASSLPGQGEDEQFF. In nucleotides, the CDR3 is TGCGCCAGCAGCTTACCGGGACAGGGTGAGGATGAGCAGTTCTTC.

The chain has TRBV7-2 and TRBJ1-5, with a weak D call TRBD1 (6 bases). The germline gives CDR1 SGHTA, CDR2 FQGNSA. CDR3 length: 15 residues. Trimming left V 5 bases short and J 9 bases short, with 20 bases between. The CDR3 DNA sequence: TGTGCCAGCAGCCCATCCCAGACAGGAGCATCGCCCCAGCATTTT. Translating gives CASSPSQTGASPQHF. Drawing the rest from reference TRBV7-2 and TRBJ1-5, the complete variable domain is GAGVSQSPSNKVTEKGKDVELRCDPISGHTALYWYRQSLGQGLEFLIYFQGNSAPDKSGLPSDRFSAERTGGSVSTLTIQRTQQEDSAVYLCASSPSQTGASPQHFGDGTRLSIL.

The chain combines TRBV7-2 with TRBJ2-1; D ambiguous. The V end was cut by 5 bases, the J end by 4 bases, with 12 bases between. Germline CDR1 and CDR2: SGHTA and FQGNSA. The CDR3 is made up of 14 amino acids. For the CDR3, the DNA is TGTGCCAGCAGCCGGACCCACCAATACAATGAGCAGTTCTTC. This gives the protein CASSRTHQYNEQFF.